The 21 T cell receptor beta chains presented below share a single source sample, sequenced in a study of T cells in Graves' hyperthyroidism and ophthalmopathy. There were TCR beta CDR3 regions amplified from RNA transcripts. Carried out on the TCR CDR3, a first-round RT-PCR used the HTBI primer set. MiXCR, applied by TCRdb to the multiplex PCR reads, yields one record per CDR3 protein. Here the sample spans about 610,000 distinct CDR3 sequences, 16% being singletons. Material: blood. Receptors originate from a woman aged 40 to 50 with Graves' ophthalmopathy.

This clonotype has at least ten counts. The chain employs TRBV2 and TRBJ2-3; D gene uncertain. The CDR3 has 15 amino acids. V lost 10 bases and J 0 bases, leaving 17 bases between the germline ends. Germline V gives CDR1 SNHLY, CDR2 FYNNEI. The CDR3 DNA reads TGTGCCAAAACTAAAGGGTCTACTAGCACAGATACGCAGTATTTT. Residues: CAKTKGSTSTDTQYF.

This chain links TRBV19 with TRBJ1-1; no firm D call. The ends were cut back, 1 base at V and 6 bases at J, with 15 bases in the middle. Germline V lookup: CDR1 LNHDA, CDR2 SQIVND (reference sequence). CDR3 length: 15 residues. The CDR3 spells CASSIGANGRAEAFF. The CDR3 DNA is TGTGCCAGTAGTATAGGGGCCAATGGGAGGGCTGAAGCTTTCTTT. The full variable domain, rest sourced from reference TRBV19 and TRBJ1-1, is DGGITQSPKYLFRKEGQNVTLSCEQNLNHDAMYWYRQDPGQGLRLIYYSQIVNDFQKGDIAEGYSVSREKKESFPLTVTSAQKNPTAFYLCASSIGANGRAEAFFGQGTRLTVV.

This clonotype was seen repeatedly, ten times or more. CDR3 amino acids: CASSEEVLSVNEQFF. CDR3 coding DNA: TGTGCCAGCAGTGAAGAAGTACTGTCGGTCAATGAGCAGTTCTTC. This chain connects TRBV6-1 to TRBJ2-1, with D uncertain. Trimming removed 1 base at V and 6 bases at J, with 13 bases between. The CDR3 is 15 amino acids. The germline V gene encodes CDR1 MNHNS and CDR2 SASEGT.

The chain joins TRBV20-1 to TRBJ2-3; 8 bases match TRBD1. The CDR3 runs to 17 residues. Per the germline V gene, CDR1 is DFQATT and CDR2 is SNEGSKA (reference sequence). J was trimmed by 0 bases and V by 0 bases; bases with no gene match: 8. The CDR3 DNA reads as TGCAGTGCTAGAGATCGGCGGACAGGGACTAGCACAGATACGCAGTATTTT. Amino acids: CSARDRRTGTSTDTQYF.

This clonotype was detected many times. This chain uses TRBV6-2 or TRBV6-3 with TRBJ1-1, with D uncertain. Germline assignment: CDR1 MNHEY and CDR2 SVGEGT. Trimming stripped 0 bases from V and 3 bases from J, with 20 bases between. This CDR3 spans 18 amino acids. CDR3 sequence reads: CASSYSILSSGMDTEAFF. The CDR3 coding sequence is TGTGCCAGCAGTTACTCGATACTATCGTCCGGGATGGACACTGAAGCTTTCTTT.

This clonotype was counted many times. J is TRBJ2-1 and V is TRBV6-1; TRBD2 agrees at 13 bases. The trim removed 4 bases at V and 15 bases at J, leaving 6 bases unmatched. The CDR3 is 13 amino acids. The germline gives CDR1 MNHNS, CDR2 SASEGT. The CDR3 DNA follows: TGTGCCAGCAGTGGCCAGACTAGCGGGGGGTTGTTCTTC. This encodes CASSGQTSGGLFF.

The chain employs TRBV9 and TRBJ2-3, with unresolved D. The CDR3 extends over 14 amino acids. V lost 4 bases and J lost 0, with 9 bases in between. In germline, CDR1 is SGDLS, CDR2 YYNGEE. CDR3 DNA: TGTGCCAGCAGCAGTGGCTTCAGCACAGATACGCAGTATTTT. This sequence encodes CASSSGFSTDTQYF.

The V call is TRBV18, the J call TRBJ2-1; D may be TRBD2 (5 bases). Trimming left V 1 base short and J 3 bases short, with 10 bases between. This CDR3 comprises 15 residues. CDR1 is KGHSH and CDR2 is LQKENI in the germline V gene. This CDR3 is CASSPLARDYNEQFF. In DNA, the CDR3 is TGTGCCAGCTCACCACTCGCCCGGGACTACAATGAGCAGTTCTTC.

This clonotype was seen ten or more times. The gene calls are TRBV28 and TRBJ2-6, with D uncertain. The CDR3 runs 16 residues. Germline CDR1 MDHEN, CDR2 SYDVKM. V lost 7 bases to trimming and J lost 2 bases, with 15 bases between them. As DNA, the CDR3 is TGTGCCAGCACTCTCACACGAGGCGCTGGGGCCAACGTCCTGACTTTC. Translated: CASTLTRGAGANVLTF.

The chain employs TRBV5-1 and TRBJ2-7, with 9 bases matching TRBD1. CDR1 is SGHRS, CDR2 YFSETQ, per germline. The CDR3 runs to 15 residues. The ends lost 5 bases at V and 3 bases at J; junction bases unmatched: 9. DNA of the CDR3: TGCGCCAGCAGTCCTATAGTGACAGGGGGCTACGAGCAGTACTTC. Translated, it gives CASSPIVTGGYEQYF.

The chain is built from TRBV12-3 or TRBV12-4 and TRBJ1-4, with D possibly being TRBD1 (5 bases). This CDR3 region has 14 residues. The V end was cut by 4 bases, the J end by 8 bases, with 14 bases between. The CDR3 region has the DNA TGTGCCAGCAGTTCGGACATCGCCCCCGAAAAACTGTTTTTT. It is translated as CASSSDIAPEKLFF.

CDR3 sequence reads: CSVRARGDSNEQFF. CDR3 in DNA: TGCAGCGTTCGCGCACGGGGGGATAGTAATGAGCAGTTCTTC. The chain carries TRBV29-1 and TRBJ2-1, with 7 bases lining up with TRBD2. CDR1 and CDR2 from the germline V gene are SQVTM and ANQGSEA. V shed 5 bases and J 7 bases; nucleotides not matched to a gene: 11. The CDR3 spans 14 residues.

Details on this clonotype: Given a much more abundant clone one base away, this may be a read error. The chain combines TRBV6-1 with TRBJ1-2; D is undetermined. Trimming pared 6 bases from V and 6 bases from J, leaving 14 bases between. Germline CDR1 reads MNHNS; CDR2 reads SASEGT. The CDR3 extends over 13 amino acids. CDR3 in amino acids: CASRPTREDGYTF. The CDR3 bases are TGTGCCAGCAGACCAACAAGGGAGGATGGCTACACCTTC.

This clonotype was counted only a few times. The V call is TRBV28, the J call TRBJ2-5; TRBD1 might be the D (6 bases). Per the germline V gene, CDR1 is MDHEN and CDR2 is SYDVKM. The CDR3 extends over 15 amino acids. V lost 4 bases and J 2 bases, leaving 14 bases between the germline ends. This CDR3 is CASSSFSTGQETQYF. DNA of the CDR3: TGTGCCAGCAGTTCCTTTTCGACAGGTCAAGAGACCCAGTACTTC.

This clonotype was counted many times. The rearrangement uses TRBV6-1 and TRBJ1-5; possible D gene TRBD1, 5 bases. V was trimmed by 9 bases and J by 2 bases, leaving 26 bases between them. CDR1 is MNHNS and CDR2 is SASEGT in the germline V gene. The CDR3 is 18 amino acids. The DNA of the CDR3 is TGTGCCAGTATCGAAGCAACAGCGAGGGGTTTGGGCAATCAGCCCCAGCATTTT. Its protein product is CASIEATARGLGNQPQHF.

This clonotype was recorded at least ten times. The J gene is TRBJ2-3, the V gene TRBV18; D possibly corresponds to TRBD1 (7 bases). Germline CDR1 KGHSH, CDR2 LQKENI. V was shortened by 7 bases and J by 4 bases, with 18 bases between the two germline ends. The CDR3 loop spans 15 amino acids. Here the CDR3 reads CASLRGGGEADTQYF. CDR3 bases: TGTGCCAGCTTAAGAGGAGGGGGCGAGGCAGATACGCAGTATTTT.

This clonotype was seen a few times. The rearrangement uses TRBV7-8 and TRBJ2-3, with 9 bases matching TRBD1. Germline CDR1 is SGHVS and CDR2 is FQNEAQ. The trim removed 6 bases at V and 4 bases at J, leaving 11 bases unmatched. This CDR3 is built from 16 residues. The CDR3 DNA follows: TGTGCCAGCAGGTCTTGGACAGGGGCCGCAGCAGATACGCAGTATTTT. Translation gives CASRSWTGAAADTQYF.

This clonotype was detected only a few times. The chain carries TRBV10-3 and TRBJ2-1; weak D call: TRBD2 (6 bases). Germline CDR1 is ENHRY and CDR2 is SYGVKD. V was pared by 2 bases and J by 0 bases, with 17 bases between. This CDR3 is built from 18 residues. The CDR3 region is CAISETSLRGSSYNEQFF. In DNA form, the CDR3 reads TGTGCCATCAGTGAGACTTCTTTGCGGGGAAGCTCCTACAATGAGCAGTTCTTC.

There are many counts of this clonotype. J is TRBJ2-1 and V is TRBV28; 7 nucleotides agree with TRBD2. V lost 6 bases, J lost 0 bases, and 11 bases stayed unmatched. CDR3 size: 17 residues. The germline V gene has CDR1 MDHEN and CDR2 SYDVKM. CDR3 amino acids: CASRERGLRASYNEQFF. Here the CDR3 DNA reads TGTGCCAGCAGGGAGCGGGGACTCCGGGCCTCCTACAATGAGCAGTTCTTC.

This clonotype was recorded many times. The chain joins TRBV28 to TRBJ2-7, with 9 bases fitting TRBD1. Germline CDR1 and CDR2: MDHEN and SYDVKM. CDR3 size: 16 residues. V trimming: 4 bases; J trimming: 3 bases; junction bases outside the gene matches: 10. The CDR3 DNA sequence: TGTGCCAGCAGTTGGCACCCGGGACAGGGAAACTACGAGCAGTACTTC. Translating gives CASSWHPGQGNYEQYF.

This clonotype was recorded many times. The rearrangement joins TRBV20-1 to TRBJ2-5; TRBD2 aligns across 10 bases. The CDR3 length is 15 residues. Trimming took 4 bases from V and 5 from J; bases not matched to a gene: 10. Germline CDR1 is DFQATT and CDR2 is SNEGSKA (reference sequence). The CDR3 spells CSANQLAGRRETQYF. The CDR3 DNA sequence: TGCAGTGCTAATCAACTAGCGGGGCGTCGGGAGACCCAGTACTTC.